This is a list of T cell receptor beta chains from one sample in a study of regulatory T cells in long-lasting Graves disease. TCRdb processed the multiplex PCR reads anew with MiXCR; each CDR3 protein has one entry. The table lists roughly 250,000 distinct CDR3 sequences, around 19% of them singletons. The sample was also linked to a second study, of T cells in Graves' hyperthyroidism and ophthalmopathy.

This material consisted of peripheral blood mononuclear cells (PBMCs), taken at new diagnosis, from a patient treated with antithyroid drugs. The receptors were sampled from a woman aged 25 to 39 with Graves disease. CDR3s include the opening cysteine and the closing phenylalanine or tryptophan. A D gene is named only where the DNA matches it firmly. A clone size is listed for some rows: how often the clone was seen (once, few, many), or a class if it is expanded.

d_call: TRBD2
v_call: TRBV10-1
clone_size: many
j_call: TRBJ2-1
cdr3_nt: TGCGCCAGCAGTGGACTAGCGGGAGAGAGTTACAATGAGCAGTTCTTC
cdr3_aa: CASSGLAGESYNEQFF

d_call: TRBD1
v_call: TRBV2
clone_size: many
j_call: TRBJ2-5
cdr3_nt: TGTGCCAGCAGGGGGCGGACAGGGATTGGAGAGACCCAGTACTTC
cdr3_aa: CASRGRTGIGETQYF

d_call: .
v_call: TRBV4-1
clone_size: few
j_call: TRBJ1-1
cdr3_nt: TGCGCCAGCAGCCAAGTAAGCGGTCGGTCGGAAGCTTTCTTT
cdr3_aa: CASSQVSGRSEAFF

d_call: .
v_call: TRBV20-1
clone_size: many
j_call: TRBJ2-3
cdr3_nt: TGCAGTGCTAGGGATGGGACGTGGAGCACAGATACGCAGTATTTT
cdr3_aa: CSARDGTWSTDTQYF

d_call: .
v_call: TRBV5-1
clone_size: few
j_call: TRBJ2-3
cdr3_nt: TGCGCCAGCAGCATGAGACAGGGCACAGATACGCAGTATTTT
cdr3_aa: CASSMRQGTDTQYF

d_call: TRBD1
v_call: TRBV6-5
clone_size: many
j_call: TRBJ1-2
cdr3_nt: TGTGCCAGCAGTTACGGTTGGGACAGGGCCCGCATAAGGGGTGGCTACACCTTC
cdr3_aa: CASSYGWDRARIRGGYTF

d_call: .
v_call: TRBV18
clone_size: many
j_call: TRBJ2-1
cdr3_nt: TGTGCCAGCTCACCAATCCAGCCCTACAATGAGCAGTTCTTC
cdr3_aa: CASSPIQPYNEQFF

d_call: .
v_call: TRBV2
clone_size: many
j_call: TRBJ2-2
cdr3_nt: TGTGCCAGCAGTGTGGGCAGGGCCCTCAACACCGGGGAGCTGTTTTTT
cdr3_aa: CASSVGRALNTGELFF

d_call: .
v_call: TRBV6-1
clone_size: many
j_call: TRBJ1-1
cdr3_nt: TGTGCCAGCCTCAGGTTCGGGAACACTGAAGCTTTCTTT
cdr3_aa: CASLRFGNTEAFF

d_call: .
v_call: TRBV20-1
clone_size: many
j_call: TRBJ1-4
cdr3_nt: TGCAGTGCTAGCGGCGGGGGCTCAACTAATGAAAAACTGTTTTTT
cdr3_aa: CSASGGGSTNEKLFF

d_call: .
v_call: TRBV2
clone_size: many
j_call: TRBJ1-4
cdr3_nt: TGTGCCAGCAGCCGGGACACCGGTAGTGAAAAACTGTTTTTT
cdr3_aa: CASSRDTGSEKLFF

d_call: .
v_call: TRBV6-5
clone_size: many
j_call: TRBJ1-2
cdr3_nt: TGTGCCAGCAGTTGGACGGATAACTATGGCTACACCTTC
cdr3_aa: CASSWTDNYGYTF

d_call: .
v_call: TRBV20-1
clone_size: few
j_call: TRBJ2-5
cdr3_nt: TGCAGTGCTATCAACTACAGGGAAGAGACCCAGTACTTC
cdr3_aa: CSAINYREETQYF

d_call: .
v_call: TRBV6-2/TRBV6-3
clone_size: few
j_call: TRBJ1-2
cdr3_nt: TGTGCCACAAATAACGGGGGGTTGGGAGGATATGGCTACACCTTC
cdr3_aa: CATNNGGLGGYGYTF

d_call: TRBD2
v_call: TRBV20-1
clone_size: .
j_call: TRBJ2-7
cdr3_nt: TGCAGTGCTAGAGCTAGCGGGGGGGCTAAGGAGCAGTACTTC
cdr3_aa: CSARASGGAKEQYF